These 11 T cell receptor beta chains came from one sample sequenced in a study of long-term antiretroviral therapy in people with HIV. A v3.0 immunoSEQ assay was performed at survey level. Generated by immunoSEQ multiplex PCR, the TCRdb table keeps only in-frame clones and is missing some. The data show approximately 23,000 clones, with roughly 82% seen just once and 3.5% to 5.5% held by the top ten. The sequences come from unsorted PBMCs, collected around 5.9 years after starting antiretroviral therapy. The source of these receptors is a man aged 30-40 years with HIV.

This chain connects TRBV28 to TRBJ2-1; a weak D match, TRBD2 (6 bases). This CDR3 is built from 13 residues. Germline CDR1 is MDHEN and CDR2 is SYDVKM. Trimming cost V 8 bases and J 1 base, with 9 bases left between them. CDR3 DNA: TGTGCCAGCGTCGGGGGTTCCTACAATGAGCAGTTCTTC. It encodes CASVGGSYNEQFF.

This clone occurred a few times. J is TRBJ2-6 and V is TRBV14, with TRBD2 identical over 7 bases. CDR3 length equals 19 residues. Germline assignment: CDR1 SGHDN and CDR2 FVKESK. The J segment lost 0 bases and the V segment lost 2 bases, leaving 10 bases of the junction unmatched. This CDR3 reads CASSQHGIAGNSGANVLTF. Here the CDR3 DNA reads TGTGCCAGCAGCCAACACGGGATAGCGGGCAACTCTGGGGCCAACGTCCTGACTTTC.

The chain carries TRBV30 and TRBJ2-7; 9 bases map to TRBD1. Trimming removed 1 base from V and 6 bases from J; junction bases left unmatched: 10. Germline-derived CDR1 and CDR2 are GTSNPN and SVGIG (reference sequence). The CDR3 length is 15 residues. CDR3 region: CAWSDLGQGMSEQYF. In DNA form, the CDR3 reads TGTGCCTGGAGTGACCTGGGACAGGGCATGAGCGAGCAGTACTTC.

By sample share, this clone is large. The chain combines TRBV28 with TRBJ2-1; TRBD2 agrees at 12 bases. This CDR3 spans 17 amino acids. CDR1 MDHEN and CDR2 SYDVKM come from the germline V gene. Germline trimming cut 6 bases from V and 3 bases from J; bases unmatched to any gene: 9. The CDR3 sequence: CASRGLTSGGYYNEQFF. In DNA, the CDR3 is TGTGCCAGCAGGGGACTGACTAGCGGGGGATACTACAATGAGCAGTTCTTC.

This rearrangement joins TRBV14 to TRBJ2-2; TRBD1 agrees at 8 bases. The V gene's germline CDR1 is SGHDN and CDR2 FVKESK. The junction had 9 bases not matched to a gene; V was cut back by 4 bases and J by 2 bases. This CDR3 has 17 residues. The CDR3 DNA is TGTGCCAGCAGCCCCCCATGGACAGGGCCAAACACCGGGGAGCTGTTTTTT. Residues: CASSPPWTGPNTGELFF.

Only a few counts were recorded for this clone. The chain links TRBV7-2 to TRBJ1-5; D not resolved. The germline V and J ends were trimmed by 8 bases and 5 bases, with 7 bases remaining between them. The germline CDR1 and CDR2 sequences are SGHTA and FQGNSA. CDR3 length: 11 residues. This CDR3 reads CASGSYQPQHF. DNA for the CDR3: TGTGCCAGCGGCAGTTATCAGCCCCAGCATTTT.

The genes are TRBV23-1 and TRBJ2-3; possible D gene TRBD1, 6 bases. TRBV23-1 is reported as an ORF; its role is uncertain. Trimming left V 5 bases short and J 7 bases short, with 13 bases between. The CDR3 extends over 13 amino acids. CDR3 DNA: TGCGCCAGCAGTACAGGGTTAGTACATACGCAGTATTTT. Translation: CASSTGLVHTQYF.

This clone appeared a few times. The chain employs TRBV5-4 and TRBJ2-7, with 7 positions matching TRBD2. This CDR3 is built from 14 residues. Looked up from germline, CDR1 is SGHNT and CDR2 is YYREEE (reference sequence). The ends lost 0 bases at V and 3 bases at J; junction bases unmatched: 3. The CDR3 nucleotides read TGTGCCAGCAGCTTGGGCCTAGCGGTCTACGAGCAGTACTTC. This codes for CASSLGLAVYEQYF.

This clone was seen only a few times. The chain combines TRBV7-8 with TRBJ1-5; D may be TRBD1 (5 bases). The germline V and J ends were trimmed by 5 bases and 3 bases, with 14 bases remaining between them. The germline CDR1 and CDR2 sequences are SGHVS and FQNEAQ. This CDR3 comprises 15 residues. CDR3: CASSLRDASNQPQHF. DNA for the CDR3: TGTGCCAGCAGCCTCCGGGACGCCTCCAATCAGCCCCAGCATTTT.

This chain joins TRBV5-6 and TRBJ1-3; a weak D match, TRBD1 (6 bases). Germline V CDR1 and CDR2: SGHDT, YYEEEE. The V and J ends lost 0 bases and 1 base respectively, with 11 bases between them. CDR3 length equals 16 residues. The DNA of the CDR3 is TGTGCCAGCAGCTTGGTTGGGACATCTTCTGGAAACACCATATATTTT. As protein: CASSLVGTSSGNTIYF.

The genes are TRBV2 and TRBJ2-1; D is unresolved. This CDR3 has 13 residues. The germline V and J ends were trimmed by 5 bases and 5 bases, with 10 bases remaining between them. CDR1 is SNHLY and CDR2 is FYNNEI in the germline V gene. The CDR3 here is CASSFGRNNEQFF. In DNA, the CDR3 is TGTGCCAGCAGTTTCGGGCGAAACAATGAGCAGTTCTTC.